This T cell receptor (beta chain) was sequenced for a study of patients and donors after allogeneic stem cell transplantation. From the RT-PCR reads, TCRdb called clonotypes with MiXCR, one entry per CDR3 protein. The data contain tens of thousands of distinct CDR3 sequences, roughly 5.2% of them singletons. This clonotype was seen at least ten times. The sample was blood, either unsorted or a sorted T cell fraction (not recorded which). The receptor's source is a human donor who was either an allogeneic HSCT recipient or a stem cell or donor lymphocyte infusion donor (not recorded which). It is not recorded whose cells these are; they may come from a transplant donor.

CDR3 sequence: CASSPNRGGVTEAFF. CDR3 coding DNA: TGTGCCAGCAGCCCCAACAGGGGGGGAGTAACTGAAGCTTTCTTT. This chain uses TRBV16 with TRBJ1-1; 8 bases are shared with TRBD1. The CDR3 length is 15 residues. CDR1 is KGHSY, CDR2 FQNENV, per germline. Trimming cost V 4 bases and J 5 bases; bases outside gene matches: 9.